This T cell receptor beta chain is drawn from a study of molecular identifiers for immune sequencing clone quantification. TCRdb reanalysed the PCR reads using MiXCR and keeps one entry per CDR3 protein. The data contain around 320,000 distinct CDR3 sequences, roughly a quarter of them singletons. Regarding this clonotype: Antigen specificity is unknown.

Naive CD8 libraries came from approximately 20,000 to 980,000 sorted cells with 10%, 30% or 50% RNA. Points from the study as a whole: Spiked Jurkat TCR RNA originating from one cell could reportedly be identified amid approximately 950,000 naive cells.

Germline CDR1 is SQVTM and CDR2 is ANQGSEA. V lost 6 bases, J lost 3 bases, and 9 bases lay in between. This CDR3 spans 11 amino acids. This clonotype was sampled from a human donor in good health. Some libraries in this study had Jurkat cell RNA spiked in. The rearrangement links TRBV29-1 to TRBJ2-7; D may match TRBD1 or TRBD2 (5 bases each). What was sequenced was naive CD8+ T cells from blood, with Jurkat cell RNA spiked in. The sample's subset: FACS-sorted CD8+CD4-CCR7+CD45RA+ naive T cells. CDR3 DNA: TGCAGCGTCGGGGCAGACTACGAGCAGTACTTC. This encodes CSVGADYEQYF.